This TCR beta chain was identified during a study of Ad26.COV2.S vaccination and SARS-CoV-2 variants (dated by TCRdb to about 2021). Regarding the study in general: Vaccine-arm donors came from COV1001, a multicentre, randomized, double-blind, placebo-controlled phase I-IIa trial of Ad26.COV2.S in healthy adults. Ad26.COV2.S was given intramuscularly at 5x10^10 or 1x10^11 viral particles, as a single shot or as two shots 56 days apart. Sequencing of the TCRbeta repertoire served to evaluate the specificity and breadth of SARS-CoV-2-reactive T cell receptors following Ad26.COV2.S vaccination. The TCR-sequenced set comprised around 32 samples: around 20 Ad26.COV2.S vaccine recipients, 5 placebo recipients and 8 SARS-CoV-2 convalescent individuals. Participants in the trial were split at random into five groups of five each, receiving low-dose or high-dose Ad26.COV2.S once or twice, or else placebo on both occasions. Throughout the experiments and outcome assessment, investigators stayed blinded to trial group allocation. The investigation overall reported the following: Substantial breadth of spike-specific CD8+ and CD4+ T cell responses was reported after vaccination. Ad26.COV2.S recipients had higher spike-specific TCR breadth than placebo recipients (P = 0.0014). According to the authors, total T cell responses may have been underestimated by the TCR breadth and depth analyses. Vaccine and placebo recipients had comparable non-spike TCR breadth, which fits with the vaccine containing only spike. The study was not powered for comparison of responses between vaccine doses or regimens.

Reading from cysteine to phenylalanine, the CDR3 counts 16 amino acids. The kept DNA is CDR3 alone, 48 bases in frame from the first base. V drops 5 bases and J drops 0 bases, leaving 13 bases in between. Per the germline V gene, SGHVS is the CDR1 and FQNEAQ is the CDR2. As for this clone: Which antigen it targets is not known. No much larger clonotype is one base removed from it; base qualities were not supplied.

TCRbeta CDR3 regions were sequenced with the immunoSEQ Assay. After extraction, genomic DNA underwent amplification by bias-controlled multiplex PCR, followed by high-throughput sequencing. Under the source paper's analysis protocol: To quantify the absolute abundance of every unique TCRbeta CDR3 region, sequences were collapsed and filtered. T cell fraction was estimated by normalizing TCRbeta template counts to usable DNA, which was measured by amplifying reference genes present in all nucleated cells. Repertoire TCRs were annotated as SARS-CoV-2-specific when V gene, CDR3 amino acid sequence and J gene were exactly matched to a known reactive TCR set. The reference SARS-CoV-2 TCR set was obtained from MIRA and was filtered for enrichment in COVID-19-positive ImmuneCODE repertoires, whereby public or cross-reactive TCRs were removed. Based on the MIRA antigens, annotated TCRs were further analysed at the level of specific ORF or position within ORF. Depth was the summed frequency of annotated unique rearrangements, while breadth was defined as annotated unique rearrangements over total unique productive rearrangements. Two-sided Wilcoxon rank-sum tests were applied when comparing TCR breadth between groups. TCRdb obtained this table from immuneACCESS and retained in-frame rearrangements with V and J assigned. These tables miss some clones; where compared with another copy, unresolved V genes account for less than half of the shortfall, and the remainder is unexplained. The V and J calls and clone size come from that table; D and trimming were worked out from the DNA. This sample has roughly 300,000 clones in its table, and about 89% of those were observed once. The ten largest clones add up to roughly 4.8% of the sample.

What the treatment or condition label conveys for this sample: roughly 18 received Ad26.COV2.S at low or high dose, single or two shots; 5 received placebo; per-sample allocation not given. Repertoires of vaccine and placebo recipients were sequenced from samples collected on day 63 after the first injection. Between 29 July and 7 August 2020, Cohort 1b enrolled about two dozen adults aged 18-55 years at one site in Boston, USA. Ad26.COV2.S was a replication-incompetent adenovirus type 26 vector expressing a prefusion-stabilized SARS-CoV-2 spike protein from the original Wuhan strain. The V and J segments used are TRBV7-8 and TRBJ2-2; possibly the D gene is TRBD1, per 5 matching bases. This TCR derives from a person between 18 and 59 years old who received the Ad26.COV2.S COVID-19 vaccine or a placebo. This sample comprised peripheral blood, obtained in a trial of Ad26.COV2.S vaccine versus placebo. The nucleotide sequence reads as follows: TGTGCCAGCAGCCTCTTACAGGCCCCGAACACCGGGGAGCTGTTTTTT. Its translation is CASSLLQAPNTGELFF.